The following is a T cell receptor (beta chain) sequence with its context. This CDR3 comprises 13 residues. Between the trimmed V and J ends, which lost 4 bases and 7 bases, there was a span of 11 bases. The V gene's germline CDR1 is SGHNT and CDR2 YENEEA. Use of 60 Vbeta and 13 Jbeta primers characterized the PCR. Here immunoSEQ multiplex PCR was the method, and the copy in TCRdb shows in-frame clones only, minus some. The sample contains about 110,000 clones, 60% to 85% of which appear only once. These data originate in a study of cytomegalovirus exposure and HLA in healthy donors. This sequence joins TRBV11-3 and TRBJ2-4, with D maybe TRBD1 (6 bases). The sequenced sample consisted of PBMCs. This TCR came from a woman younger than 45 in good health and CMV-seronegative. The CDR3 DNA reads as TGTGCCAGCAGCTCAGGGGACACCAACATTCAGTACTTC. Translated, it gives CASSSGDTNIQYF.